Below, one T cell receptor beta chain is given with its context. Authors' analysis steps: Amplification of reference gene primers provided the estimated nucleated cell counts. Repertoires were generated with immunoSEQ multiplex PCR, while TCRdb's copy carries only in-frame clones and drops some. Clone size and the V and J calls come from that table; the DNA yielded D and trimming. The sample lists roughly 190,000 clones, around nine tenths occurring once. This specimen comes from a study of blood T cell repertoires in COVID-19. Sequencing used peripheral blood. The clonotype was recovered from a man aged 65-85 years with acute or convalescent COVID-19.

The CDR3 DNA sequence: TGTGCCAGCAGGACTCAGGGGGCCCAGAACACTGAAGCTTTCTTT. As protein: CASRTQGAQNTEAFF. The chain couples TRBV11-3 to TRBJ1-1; 8 bases are a match to TRBD1. After removal of 6 bases from V and 1 base from J, the junction contained 7 bases not matched to a gene. The CDR3 extends over 15 amino acids. In germline, CDR1 is SGHNT, CDR2 YENEEA.